This T cell receptor beta chain stems from a study of shared clonotypes between healthy human individuals. Trimming stripped 5 bases from V and 9 bases from J, with 11 bases between. Germline-derived CDR1 and CDR2 are MNHEY and SVGAGI. This CDR3 is built from 12 residues. The study's findings and limits: Some naive CD4 clonotypes, roughly 4.7%, turned up in common across a few donors. The study found lower generation probabilities in non-shared clonotypes than in those shared by all four donors.

Sorted-subset replicate PCRs used around 0.2 ug DNA, around 31,000 T cell genomes. Some clones are missing from TCRdb's copy, which holds only in-frame ones; the method was immunoSEQ multiplex PCR. Among fewer than 1.6 million clones listed, around 98.5% were seen once. With respect to this clone: Its cognate antigen is unknown. The identical CDR3 is also encoded by other nucleotide sequences in the sample.

Sequences were obtained from naive CD4+ T cells sorted from blood. Specified subset: CD45RA+ positively selected. The chain carries TRBV6-5 and TRBJ2-1, with unresolved D. The clonotype originates from a man aged 30-40 years in good health. This CDR3 is CASSPRSGEQFF. As DNA, the CDR3 is TGTGCCAGCAGTCCCCGGAGTGGTGAGCAGTTCTTC.